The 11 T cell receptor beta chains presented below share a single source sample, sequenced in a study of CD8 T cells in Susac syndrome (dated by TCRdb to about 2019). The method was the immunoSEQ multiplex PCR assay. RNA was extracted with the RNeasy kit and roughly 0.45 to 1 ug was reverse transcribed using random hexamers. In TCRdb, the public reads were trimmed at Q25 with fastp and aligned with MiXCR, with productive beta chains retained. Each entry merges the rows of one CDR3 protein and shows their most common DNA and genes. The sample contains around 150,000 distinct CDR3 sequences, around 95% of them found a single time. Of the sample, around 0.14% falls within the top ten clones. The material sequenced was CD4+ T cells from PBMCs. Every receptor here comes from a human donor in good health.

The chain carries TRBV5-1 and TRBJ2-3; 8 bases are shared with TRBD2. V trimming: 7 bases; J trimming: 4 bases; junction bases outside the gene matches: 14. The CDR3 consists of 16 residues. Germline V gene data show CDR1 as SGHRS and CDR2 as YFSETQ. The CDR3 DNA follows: TGCGCCAGCGCTTCTAGATCCCGGGGGGGCCCAGATACGCAGTATTTT. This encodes CASASRSRGGPDTQYF.

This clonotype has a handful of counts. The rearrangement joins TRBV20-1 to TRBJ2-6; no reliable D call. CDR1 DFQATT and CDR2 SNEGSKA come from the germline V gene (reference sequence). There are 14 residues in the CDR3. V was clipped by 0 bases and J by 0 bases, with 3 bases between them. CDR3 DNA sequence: TGCAGTGCTAGAGATTCCTCTGGGGCCAACGTCCTGACTTTC. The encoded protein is CSARDSSGANVLTF.

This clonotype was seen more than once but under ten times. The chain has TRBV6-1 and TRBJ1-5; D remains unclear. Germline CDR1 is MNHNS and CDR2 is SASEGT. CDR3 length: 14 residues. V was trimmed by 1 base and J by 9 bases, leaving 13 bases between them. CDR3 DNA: TGTGCCAGCAGTGAAGGTCAGCCGAGGACGCCCCAGCATTTT. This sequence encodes CASSEGQPRTPQHF.

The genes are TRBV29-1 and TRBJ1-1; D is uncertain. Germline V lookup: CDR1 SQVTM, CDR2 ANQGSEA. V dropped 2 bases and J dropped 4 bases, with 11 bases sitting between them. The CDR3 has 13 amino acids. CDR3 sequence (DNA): TGCAGCGTTGAAAGGGCGCGGGGCACTGAAGCTTTCTTT. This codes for CSVERARGTEAFF.

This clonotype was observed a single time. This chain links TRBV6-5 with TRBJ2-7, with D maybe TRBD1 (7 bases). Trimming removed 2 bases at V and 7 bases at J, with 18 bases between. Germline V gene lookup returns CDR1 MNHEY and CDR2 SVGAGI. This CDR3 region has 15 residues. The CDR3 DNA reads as TGTGCCAGCAGTTACCGCCGGGACAGCGCGGGGGAGCAGTACTTC. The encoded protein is CASSYRRDSAGEQYF.

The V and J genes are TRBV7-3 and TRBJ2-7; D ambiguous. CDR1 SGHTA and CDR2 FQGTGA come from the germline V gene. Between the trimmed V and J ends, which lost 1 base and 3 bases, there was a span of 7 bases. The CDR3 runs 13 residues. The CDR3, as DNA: TGTGCCAGCAGCTTAAGTGCGAACTACGAGCAGTACTTC. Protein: CASSLSANYEQYF.

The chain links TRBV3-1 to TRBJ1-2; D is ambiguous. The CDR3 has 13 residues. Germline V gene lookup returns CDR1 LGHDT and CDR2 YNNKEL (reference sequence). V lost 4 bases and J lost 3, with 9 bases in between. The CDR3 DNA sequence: TGTGCCAGCAGCCCTTACACCGACTATGGCTACACCTTC. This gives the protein CASSPYTDYGYTF.

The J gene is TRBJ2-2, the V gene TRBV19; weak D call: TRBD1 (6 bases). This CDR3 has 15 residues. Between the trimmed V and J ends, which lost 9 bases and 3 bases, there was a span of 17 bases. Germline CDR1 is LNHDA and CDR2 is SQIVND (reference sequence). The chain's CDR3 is CASCLRAGDTGELFF. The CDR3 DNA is TGTGCCAGCTGTCTTCGAGCAGGGGACACCGGGGAGCTGTTTTTT.

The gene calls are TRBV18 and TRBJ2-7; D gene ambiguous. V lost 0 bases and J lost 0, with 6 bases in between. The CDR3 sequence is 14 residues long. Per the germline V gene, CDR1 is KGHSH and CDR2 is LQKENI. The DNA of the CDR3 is TGTGCCAGCTCACCACCTTCCCCCTCCTACGAGCAGTACTTC. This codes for CASSPPSPSYEQYF.

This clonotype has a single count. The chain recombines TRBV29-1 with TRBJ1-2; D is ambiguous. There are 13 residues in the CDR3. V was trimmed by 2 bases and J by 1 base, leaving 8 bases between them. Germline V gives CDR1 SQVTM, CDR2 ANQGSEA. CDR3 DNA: TGCAGCGTTGAAACGGCAGTTAACTATGGCTACACCTTC. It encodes CSVETAVNYGYTF.

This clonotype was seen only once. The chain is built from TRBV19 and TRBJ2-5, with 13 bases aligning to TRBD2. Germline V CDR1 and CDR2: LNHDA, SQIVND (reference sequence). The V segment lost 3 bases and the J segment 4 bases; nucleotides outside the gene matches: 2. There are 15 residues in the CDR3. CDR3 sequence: CASSIGTSGAETQYF. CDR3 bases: TGTGCCAGTAGTATTGGGACTAGCGGGGCAGAGACCCAGTACTTC. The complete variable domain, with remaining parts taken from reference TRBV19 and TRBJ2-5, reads DGGITQSPKYLFRKEGQNVTLSCEQNLNHDAMYWYRQDPGQGLRLIYYSQIVNDFQKGDIAEGYSVSREKKESFPLTVTSAQKNPTAFYLCASSIGTSGAETQYFGPGTRLLVL.